This is a list of T cell receptor beta chains from one sample in a study of response to subunit inactivated influenza vaccine. TCRdb itself ran the RT-PCR reads through MiXCR, one entry per CDR3 protein. This table holds 800,000 to 1,000,000 distinct CDR3 sequences, approximately 21% found once. The specimen comprised PBMCs from blood, sampled about 5 days after vaccination. These receptors all come from a man aged 50 to 59 who received an inactivated influenza vaccine. The CDR3 runs from the conserved cysteine through the conserved F or W. Fields, in order: V gene, clone size, D gene, J gene, CDR3 protein, CDR3 DNA. A D gene is named only where the DNA matches it firmly. Rows give clone size only sometimes, using once, few, many, or a class for an expanded clone.

TRBV6-5	many	NA	TRBJ2-1	CASSYSLVNEQFF	TGTGCCAGCAGTTATAGCCTAGTAAATGAGCAGTTCTTC
TRBV29-1	NA	TRBD2	TRBJ2-2	CSVKGASGNTGELFF	TGCAGCGTAAAAGGGGCTAGCGGGAACACCGGGGAGCTGTTTTTT
TRBV7-9	few	NA	TRBJ2-7	CASSLGWQERTYEQYF	TGTGCCAGCAGCTTAGGTTGGCAGGAGCGAACCTACGAGCAGTACTTC
TRBV4-2	few	TRBD1	TRBJ1-1	CASSLRTGYPEAFF	TGTGCCAGCAGCCTTAGGACAGGGTACCCTGAAGCTTTCTTT
TRBV13	NA	NA	TRBJ2-7	CASSLDSMVDEQYF	TGTGCCAGCAGCTTAGACAGCATGGTCGACGAGCAGTACTTC
TRBV7-9	many	TRBD1	TRBJ2-1	CASSSIQGVSYNEQFF	TGTGCCAGCAGCTCGATACAGGGGGTATCCTACAATGAGCAGTTCTTC
TRBV6-2/TRBV6-3	NA	TRBD2	TRBJ2-3	CASSYVSSGTDTQYF	TGTGCCAGCAGTTACGTGTCTAGCGGAACAGATACGCAGTATTTT
TRBV6-1	NA	TRBD2	TRBJ2-3	CATNRLAGTTDTQYF	TGTGCCACCAATCGTCTAGCGGGAACCACAGATACGCAGTATTTT
TRBV6-2/TRBV6-3	few	NA	TRBJ2-3	CASSLPDSTDTQYF	TGTGCCAGCAGTCTTCCGGACAGCACAGATACGCAGTATTTT
TRBV10-3	NA	NA	TRBJ2-5	CAISDRHQETQYF	TGTGCCATCAGTGACCGACACCAAGAGACCCAGTACTTC
TRBV27	NA	NA	TRBJ1-1	CASSWNFNTEAFF	TGTGCCAGCAGTTGGAACTTTAACACTGAAGCTTTCTTT
TRBV15	NA	NA	TRBJ2-4	CATSRDRASKNIQYF	TGTGCCACCAGCAGAGATCGCGCGTCCAAAAACATTCAGTACTTC
TRBV27	NA	NA	TRBJ1-5	CASSSRPGDGPQHF	TGTGCCAGCAGTTCCAGACCAGGGGACGGGCCCCAGCATTTT
TRBV7-2	NA	TRBD1	TRBJ2-7	CASSLDLGTAYEQYF	TGTGCCAGCAGCTTAGATTTAGGGACAGCCTACGAGCAGTACTTC
TRBV6-1	NA	NA	TRBJ2-7	CASSEGRPPYEQYF	TGTGCCAGCAGTGAAGGGCGGCCCCCCTACGAGCAGTACTTC
TRBV24-1	NA	NA	TRBJ2-1	CATSDLRDPRGNEQFF	TGTGCCACCAGTGATTTGCGGGACCCACGGGGGAATGAGCAGTTCTTC
TRBV6-1	few	NA	TRBJ1-1	CASKHPWGHSTEAFF	TGTGCCAGCAAACACCCGTGGGGGCATAGCACTGAAGCTTTCTTT
TRBV6-5	many	NA	TRBJ2-7	CASSYSSPGHLASYEQYF	TGTGCCAGCAGTTACTCTAGTCCCGGACACCTAGCCTCCTACGAGCAGTACTTC
TRBV28	NA	NA	TRBJ2-6	CASSLAGLAGANVLTF	TGTGCCAGCAGTTTAGCAGGGCTGGCTGGGGCCAACGTCCTGACTTTC
TRBV12-3/TRBV12-4	few	NA	TRBJ2-3	CASSPYAEWQYF	TGTGCCAGCAGCCCCTATGCGGAGTGGCAGTATTTT
TRBV6-5	few	TRBD1	TRBJ2-5	CASSYRTGLKETQYF	TGTGCCAGCAGTTACCGGACAGGGCTAAAAGAGACCCAGTACTTC
TRBV4-2	NA	NA	TRBJ2-2	CASSQFRPGTFLYTGELFF	TGTGCCAGCAGCCAATTCCGGCCAGGGACCTTTCTGTACACCGGGGAGCTGTTTTTT
TRBV12-3/TRBV12-4	few	TRBD1	TRBJ2-1	CASRADRDIYYNEQFF	TGTGCCAGCAGGGCTGACAGGGACATATACTACAATGAGCAGTTCTTC
TRBV29-1	few	NA	TRBJ2-7	CSVVLGGRAEQYF	TGCAGCGTTGTCTTGGGGGGCAGAGCCGAGCAGTACTTC
TRBV10-3	NA	NA	TRBJ2-2	CAISDNRKNTGELFF	TGTGCCATCAGTGACAACAGAAAGAACACCGGGGAGCTGTTTTTT
TRBV20-1	few	TRBD2	TRBJ2-1	CSARAGLAGVSYNEQFF	TGCAGTGCTAGAGCGGGACTAGCGGGGGTTTCCTACAATGAGCAGTTCTTC
TRBV5-1	many	NA	TRBJ2-1	CASSSLSVTYNEQFF	TGCGCCAGCAGCTCGTTATCGGTGACCTACAATGAGCAGTTCTTC
TRBV20-1	NA	NA	TRBJ2-1	CSAPLGEPYNEQFF	TGCAGTGCCCCTTTGGGGGAGCCCTACAATGAGCAGTTCTTC
TRBV27	few	NA	TRBJ1-6	CASSLTAGGSPLHF	TGTGCCAGCAGTTTAACGGCCGGGGGGTCACCCCTCCACTTT
TRBV7-2	NA	NA	TRBJ1-2	CASSLGGAYYGYTF	TGTGCCAGCAGCTTAGGGGGAGCCTACTATGGCTACACCTTC
TRBV12-3/TRBV12-4	NA	NA	TRBJ2-5	CASSLSARQNF	TGTGCCAGCAGTTTATCCGCCCGTCAGAACTTC
TRBV6-1	NA	TRBD2	TRBJ2-7	CASRPSGSEGQYF	TGTGCCAGCAGACCTAGCGGGAGTGAGGGGCAGTACTTC
TRBV28	many	TRBD2	TRBJ2-1	CASRGLGLAGGNEQFF	TGTGCCAGCAGAGGTCTGGGACTAGCGGGAGGCAATGAGCAGTTCTTC
TRBV3-1	NA	NA	TRBJ1-5	CASSQSLSGFNQPQHF	TGTGCCAGCAGCCAATCCCTCTCAGGGTTCAATCAGCCCCAGCATTTT
TRBV5-1	once	NA	TRBJ2-5	CASSFRAEQETQYF	TGCGCCAGCAGCTTCAGGGCCGAGCAAGAGACCCAGTACTTC
TRBV3-1	few	NA	TRBJ2-7	CASSRVQGYEQYF	TGTGCCAGCAGCCGCGTACAGGGTTACGAGCAGTACTTC
TRBV6-1	NA	NA	TRBJ1-1	CASGFLDTEAFF	TGTGCCTCAGGTTTCTTGGACACTGAAGCTTTCTTT
TRBV7-2	few	TRBD1	TRBJ2-5	CASSLAGQGVETQYF	TGTGCCAGCAGCTTAGCTGGACAGGGGGTAGAGACCCAGTACTTC
TRBV20-1	many	NA	TRBJ2-7	CSARHRHEQYF	TGCAGTGCTAGACACCGCCACGAGCAGTACTTC
TRBV20-1	NA	NA	TRBJ1-6	CSARDDSHLYNSPLHF	TGCAGTGCTAGAGATGACAGTCATCTTTATAATTCACCCCTCCACTTT
TRBV4-1	NA	NA	TRBJ2-5	CASSPFRGDRIQETQYF	TGCGCCAGCAGCCCGTTCCGGGGCGATAGGATCCAAGAGACCCAGTACTTC
TRBV4-2	many	NA	TRBJ1-1	CASSYLGRGTEAFF	TGTGCCAGCAGCTATCTGGGACGGGGGACTGAAGCTTTCTTT
TRBV25-1	few	NA	TRBJ2-7	CASSGAGPYEQYF	TGTGCCAGCAGCGGGGCGGGCCCCTACGAGCAGTACTTC